This T cell receptor beta chain was sequenced for a study of cytomegalovirus exposure and HLA in healthy donors. Background on the study: Findings of an earlier analysis included around 120 million unique TCR beta sequences from roughly 180 million T cells.

The germline V and J ends were trimmed by 7 bases and 1 base, with 17 bases remaining between them. Germline values: CDR1 MNHNS, CDR2 SASEGT. This CDR3 region has 15 residues. This clone was counted only a few times. Primers: 60 Vbeta forward and 13 Jbeta reverse. Sequenced by immunoSEQ multiplex PCR; TCRdb stores in-frame clones only, minus some. The sample contains 120,000 or so clones, roughly a tenth of which appear only once. This TCR was sampled from a woman younger than 30 in good health and CMV-seropositive. The chain links TRBV6-1 to TRBJ2-7; D possibly corresponds to TRBD1 (6 bases). Sequencing input: PBMCs. In DNA form, the CDR3 reads TGTGCCAGCAAGGAATCGGCAGGGGTATCCTACGAGCAGTACTTC. Residues: CASKESAGVSYEQYF.